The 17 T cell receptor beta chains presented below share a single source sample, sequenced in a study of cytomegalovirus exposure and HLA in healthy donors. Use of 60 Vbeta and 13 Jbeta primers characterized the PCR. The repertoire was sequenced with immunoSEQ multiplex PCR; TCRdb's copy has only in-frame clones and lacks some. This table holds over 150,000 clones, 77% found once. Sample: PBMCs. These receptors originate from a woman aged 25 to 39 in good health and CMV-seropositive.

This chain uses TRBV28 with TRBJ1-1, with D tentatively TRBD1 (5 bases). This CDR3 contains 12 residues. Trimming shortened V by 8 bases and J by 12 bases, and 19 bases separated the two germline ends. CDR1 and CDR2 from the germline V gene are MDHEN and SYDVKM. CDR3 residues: CASLLAAGVSFF. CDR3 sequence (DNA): TGTGCCAGCCTCCTCGCCGCGGGGGTCTCTTTCTTT.

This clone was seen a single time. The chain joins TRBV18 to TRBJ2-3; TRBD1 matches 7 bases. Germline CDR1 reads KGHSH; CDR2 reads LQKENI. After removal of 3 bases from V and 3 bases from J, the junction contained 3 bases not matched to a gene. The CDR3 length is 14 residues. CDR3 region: CASSPVQGTDTQYF. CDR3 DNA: TGTGCCAGCTCACCCGTACAGGGGACAGATACGCAGTATTTT.

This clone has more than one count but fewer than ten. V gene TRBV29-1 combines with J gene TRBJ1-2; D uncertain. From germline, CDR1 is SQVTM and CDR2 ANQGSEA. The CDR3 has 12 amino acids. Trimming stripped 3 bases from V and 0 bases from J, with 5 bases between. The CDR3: CSVEAANYGYTF. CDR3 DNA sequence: TGCAGCGTTGAGGCGGCTAACTATGGCTACACCTTC.

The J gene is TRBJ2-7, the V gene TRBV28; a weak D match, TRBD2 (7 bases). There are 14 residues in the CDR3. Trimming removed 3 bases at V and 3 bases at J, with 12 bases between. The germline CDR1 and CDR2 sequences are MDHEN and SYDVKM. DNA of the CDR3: TGTGCCAGCAGTTTCGGGGGGCCAGTCTACGAGCAGTACTTC. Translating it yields CASSFGGPVYEQYF.

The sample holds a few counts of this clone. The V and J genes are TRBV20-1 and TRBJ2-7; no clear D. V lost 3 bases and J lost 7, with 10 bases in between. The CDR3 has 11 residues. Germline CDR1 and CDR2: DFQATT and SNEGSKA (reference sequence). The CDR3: CSASRGWEQYF. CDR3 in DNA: TGCAGTGCTAGCAGAGGTTGGGAGCAGTACTTC.

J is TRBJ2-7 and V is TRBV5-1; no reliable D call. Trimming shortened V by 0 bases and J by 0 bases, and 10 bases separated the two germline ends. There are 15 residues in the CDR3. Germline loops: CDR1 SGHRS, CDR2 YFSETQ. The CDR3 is CASSLVSVSSYEQYF. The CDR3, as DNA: TGCGCCAGCAGCTTGGTCAGCGTGAGCTCCTACGAGCAGTACTTC.

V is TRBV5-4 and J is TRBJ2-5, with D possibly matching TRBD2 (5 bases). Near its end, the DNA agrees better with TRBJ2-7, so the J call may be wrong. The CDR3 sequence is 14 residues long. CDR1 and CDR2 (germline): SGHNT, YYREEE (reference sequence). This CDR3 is CASSPWVSAYEQYF. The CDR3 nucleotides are TGTGCCAGCAGCCCCTGGGTTAGCGCTTACGAGCAGTACTTC.

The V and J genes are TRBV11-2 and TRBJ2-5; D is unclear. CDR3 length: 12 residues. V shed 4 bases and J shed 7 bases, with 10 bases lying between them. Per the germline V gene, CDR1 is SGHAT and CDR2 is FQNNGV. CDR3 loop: CASSYTTWTQYF. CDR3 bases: TGTGCCAGCAGCTACACCACCTGGACCCAGTACTTC.

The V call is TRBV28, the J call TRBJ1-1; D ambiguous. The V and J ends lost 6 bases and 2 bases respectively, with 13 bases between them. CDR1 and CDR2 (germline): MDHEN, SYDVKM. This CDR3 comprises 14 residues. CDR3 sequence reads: CASSRTKVNTEAFF. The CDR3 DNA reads TGTGCCAGCAGCAGAACTAAAGTCAACACTGAAGCTTTCTTT. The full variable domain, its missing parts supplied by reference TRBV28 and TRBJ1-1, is DVKVTQSSRYLVKRTGEKVFLECVQDMDHENMFWYRQDPGLGLRLIYFSYDVKMKEKGDIPEGYSVSREKKERFSLILESASTNQTSMYLCASSRTKVNTEAFFGQGTRLTVV.

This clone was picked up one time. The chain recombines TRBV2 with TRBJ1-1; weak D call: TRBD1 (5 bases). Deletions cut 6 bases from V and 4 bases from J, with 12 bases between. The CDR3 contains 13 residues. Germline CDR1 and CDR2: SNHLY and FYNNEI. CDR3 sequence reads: CASRQQVSTEAFF. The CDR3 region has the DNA TGTGCCAGCAGGCAACAGGTCAGCACTGAAGCTTTCTTT.

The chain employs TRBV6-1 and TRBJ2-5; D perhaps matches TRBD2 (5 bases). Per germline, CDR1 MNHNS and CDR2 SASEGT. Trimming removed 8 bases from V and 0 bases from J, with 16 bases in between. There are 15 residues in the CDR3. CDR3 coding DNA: TGTGCCAGCTGCCCACGCGGCGGGTACCAAGAGACCCAGTACTTC. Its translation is CASCPRGGYQETQYF.

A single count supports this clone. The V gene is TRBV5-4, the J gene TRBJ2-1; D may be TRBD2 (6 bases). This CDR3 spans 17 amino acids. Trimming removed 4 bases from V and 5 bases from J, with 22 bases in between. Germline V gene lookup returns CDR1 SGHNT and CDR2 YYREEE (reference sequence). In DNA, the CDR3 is TGTGCCAGCAGCCGGTGGGGGGAAGCACTAGGTCACAATGAGCAGTTCTTC. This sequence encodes CASSRWGEALGHNEQFF.

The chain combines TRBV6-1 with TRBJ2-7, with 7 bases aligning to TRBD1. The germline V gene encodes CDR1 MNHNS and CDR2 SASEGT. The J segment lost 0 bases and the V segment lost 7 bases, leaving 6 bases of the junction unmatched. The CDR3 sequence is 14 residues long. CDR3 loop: CASTPTGNSYEQYF. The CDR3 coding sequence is TGTGCCAGCACCCCGACAGGGAACTCCTACGAGCAGTACTTC.

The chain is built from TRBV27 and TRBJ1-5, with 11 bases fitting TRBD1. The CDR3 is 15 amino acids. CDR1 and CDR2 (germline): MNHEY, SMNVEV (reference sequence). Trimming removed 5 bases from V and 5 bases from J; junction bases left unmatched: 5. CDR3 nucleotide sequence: TGTGCCAGCAGTGGACAGGGGGCACTCGATCAGCCCCAGCATTTT. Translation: CASSGQGALDQPQHF.

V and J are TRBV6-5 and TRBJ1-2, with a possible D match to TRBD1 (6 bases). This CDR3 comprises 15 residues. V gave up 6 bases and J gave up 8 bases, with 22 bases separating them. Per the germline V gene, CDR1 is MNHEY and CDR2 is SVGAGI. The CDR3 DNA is TGTGCCAGCAGCCTAAGGTCCAGGGGCACTGGGGGCTACACCTTC. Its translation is CASSLRSRGTGGYTF.

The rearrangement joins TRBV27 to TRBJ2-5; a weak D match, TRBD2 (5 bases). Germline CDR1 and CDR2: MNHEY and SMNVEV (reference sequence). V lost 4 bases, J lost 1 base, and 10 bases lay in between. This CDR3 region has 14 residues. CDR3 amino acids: CASSSRGSQETQYF. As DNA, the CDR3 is TGTGCCAGCAGTTCCCGCGGGTCCCAAGAGACCCAGTACTTC.

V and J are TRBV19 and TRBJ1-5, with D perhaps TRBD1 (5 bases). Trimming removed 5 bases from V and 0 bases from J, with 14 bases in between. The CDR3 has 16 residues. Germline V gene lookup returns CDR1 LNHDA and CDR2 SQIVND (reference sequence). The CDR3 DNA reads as TGTGCCAGTAGTGTGACCCGGGGGTATAGCAATCAGCCCCAGCATTTT. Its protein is CASSVTRGYSNQPQHF.